The clone carrying this TCR beta chain appeared once. This sample stems from a study of blood T cell repertoires in COVID-19. As for the study in general: COVID-19 samples, acute and convalescent, were from the United States, Italy and Spain. Sources were T cells, B-cell-depleted T cells, or PBMCs; the material itself was cDNA or gDNA.

Per the study methods: It was from reference gene primer amplification that nucleated cell counts were estimated. Sequencing used immunoSEQ multiplex PCR; TCRdb keeps in-frame clones, though not all of them. V and J calls and clone size are copied from that table; D and trimming were computed from the DNA. The data show 250,000 to 350,000 clones, more than 80% seen once. Germline V gene lookup returns CDR1 SEHNR and CDR2 FQNEAQ (reference sequence). CDR3 length: 16 amino acids. The V and J ends lost 6 bases and 0 bases respectively, with 12 bases between them. The sample comprised peripheral blood. This sequence was found in a woman between 50 and 59 years old with COVID-19, enrolled during active disease. The chain links TRBV7-9 to TRBJ2-6, with D uncertain. The CDR3 DNA reads as TGTGCCAGCAGACCTTCTCAGGACTCTGGGGCCAACGTCCTGACTTTC. This codes for CASRPSQDSGANVLTF.